This T cell receptor beta chain was documented in a study of CD8 T cells in ankylosing spondylitis. Findings and limits, study-wide: Certain motif variants had earlier been reported in reactive arthritis synovial fluid and blood. Apparently characteristic of ankylosing spondylitis blood was a TCR beta motif (roughly eight highly homologous variants). Disease-linked clones bore a CD8+ phenotype, appearing relatively rarely in peripheral blood.

One entry per CDR3 protein results from TCRdb running MiXCR on the 5' RACE reads. The sample has roughly 440,000 distinct CDR3 sequences, roughly a sixth seen once; the top ten hold about 0.94%. The length of the CDR3 is 16 residues. Trimming stripped 3 bases from V and 3 bases from J, with 18 bases between. CDR1 is MNHEY and CDR2 is SMNVEV in the germline V gene (reference sequence). A few counts support this clonotype. The antigen is not known. V and J are TRBV27 and TRBJ2-7; D is possibly TRBD1 (6 bases). The origin of this receptor is a male donor with ankylosing spondylitis. Sequencing was performed on blood, either unsorted or a sorted T cell fraction (not recorded which). The chain's CDR3 is CASSFPGRGGVYEQYF. The CDR3 coding sequence is TGTGCCAGCAGTTTCCCGGGCAGGGGTGGTGTCTACGAGCAGTACTTC.